This TCR beta chain was captured by sequencing in a study of cytomegalovirus exposure and HLA in healthy donors. Study-wide context: Tens of millions of unique TCRs from HLA-typed donors made up an early data release.

This CDR3 region has 11 residues. Trimming took 7 bases from V and 5 from J, leaving 6 bases between them. CDR1 and CDR2 (germline): MNHNS, SASEGT. PCR primers comprised 60 Vbeta and 13 Jbeta primers. Sequenced by immunoSEQ multiplex PCR; TCRdb stores in-frame clones only, minus some. The repertoire includes some 54,000 clones, roughly 73% of them detected once, and about 3% sits in the top ten. The chain links TRBV6-1 to TRBJ2-1, with D tentatively TRBD2 (5 bases). Sequenced material: PBMCs. The clonotype was recovered from a young man in good health and CMV-seronegative. The chain's CDR3 is CASKRHNEQFF. The CDR3 DNA reads TGTGCCAGCAAGCGGCACAATGAGCAGTTCTTC.